A selection of T cell receptor beta chains follows, all from one sample in a study of cytomegalovirus exposure and HLA in healthy donors. Data came from immunoSEQ multiplex PCR; TCRdb stores just in-frame clones and leaves some out. The data show about 160,000 clones, with about 81% seen just once and about 1.9% held by the top ten. The sample comprised PBMCs. These receptors were taken from a woman between 18 and 29 years old in good health and CMV-seronegative. Each CDR3 is given with its conserved first and last residue.

v_gene	CDR3aa
TRBV5-1	CASSLGDTLGTEAFF
TRBV11-2	CASSHMGQGNGYTF
TRBV5-1	CASSLLSVGQGDSPLHF
TRBV7-3	CASSLFGRSNTGELFF
TRBV5-4	CASSLGTVYNEQFF
TRBV29-1	CSGHGGVYNEQFF
TRBV5-1	CASSLGTSGGDEQFF
TRBV18	CASSRLAEDNEQFF
TRBV28	CANSAPGYSGEQYF
TRBV10-3	CAISEPPGSHGYTF
TRBV28	CASSLGGAGANVLTF
TRBV10-2	CASRTGTGAGNTIYF
TRBV7-3	CASSPGLGENIQYF
TRBV11-2	CASSRTGVSGTGELFF
TRBV2	CASNLPGFYGYTF
TRBV7-7	CASSPLAGTDTQYF
TRBV18	CASSPLEASGANVLTF
TRBV10-3	CAIREGGGEAFF
TRBV28	CASSWGTSGRAGPDTQYF
TRBV6-1	CASTIQDTAANVLTF
TRBV7-9	CASSLHSGGAETQYF
TRBV30	CACLRPGVGTGNEKLFF
TRBV13	CASSHRQGSYEQYF